This TCR beta chain comes out of a study of blood T cell repertoires in COVID-19. The study recruited people aged 18 to 89 years across about two dozen US areas. Trimming pared 6 bases from V and 4 bases from J, leaving 12 bases between. Germline CDR1 and CDR2: ENHRY and SYGVKD. CDR3 length equals 13 residues. This clone has just one count. Repertoires were generated with immunoSEQ multiplex PCR, while TCRdb's copy carries only in-frame clones and drops some. The table records about 320,000 clones, around nine tenths of them present only once. Sequenced material: PBMCs or T cells enriched from blood (not recorded which). The clonotype comes from a woman under 40 who had recovered from COVID-19. This chain connects TRBV10-3 to TRBJ1-2, with D maybe TRBD1 (5 bases). DNA for the CDR3: TGTGCCATCAGGGGGGACTCCAGCTATGGCTACACCTTC. This sequence encodes CAIRGDSSYGYTF.